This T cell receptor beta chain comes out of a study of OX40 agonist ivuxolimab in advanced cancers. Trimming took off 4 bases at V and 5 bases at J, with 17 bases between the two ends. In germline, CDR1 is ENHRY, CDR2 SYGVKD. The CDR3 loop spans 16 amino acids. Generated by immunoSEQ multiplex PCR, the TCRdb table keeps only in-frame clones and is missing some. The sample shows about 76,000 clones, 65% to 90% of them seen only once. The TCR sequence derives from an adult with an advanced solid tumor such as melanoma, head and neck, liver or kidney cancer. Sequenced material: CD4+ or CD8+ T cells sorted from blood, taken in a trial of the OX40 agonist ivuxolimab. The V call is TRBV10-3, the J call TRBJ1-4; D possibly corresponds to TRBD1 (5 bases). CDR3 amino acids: CAISAHRGGENEKLFF. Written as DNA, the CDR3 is TGTGCCATCAGTGCCCACCGCGGGGGAGAGAATGAAAAACTGTTTTTT.